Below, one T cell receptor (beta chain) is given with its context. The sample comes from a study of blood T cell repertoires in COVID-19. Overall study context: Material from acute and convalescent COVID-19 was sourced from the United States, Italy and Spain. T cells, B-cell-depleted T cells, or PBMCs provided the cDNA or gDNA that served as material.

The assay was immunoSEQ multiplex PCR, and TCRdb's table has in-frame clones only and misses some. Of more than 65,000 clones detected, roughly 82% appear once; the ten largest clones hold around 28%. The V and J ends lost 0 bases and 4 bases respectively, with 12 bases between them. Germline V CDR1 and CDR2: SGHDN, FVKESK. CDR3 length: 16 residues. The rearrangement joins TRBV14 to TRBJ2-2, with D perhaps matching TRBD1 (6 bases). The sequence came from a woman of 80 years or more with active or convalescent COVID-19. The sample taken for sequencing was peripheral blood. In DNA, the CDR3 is TGTGCCAGCAGCCAAGATGTGGGGGCGCTCACCGGGGAGCTGTTTTTT. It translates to CASSQDVGALTGELFF.